These 23 T cell receptor beta chains originate from one sample sequenced in a study of early T cells in non-severe SARS-CoV-2 infection. TCRdb itself ran the 5' RACE reads through MiXCR, one entry per CDR3 protein. The sample holds about 21,000 distinct CDR3 sequences, about 4.3% seen once. The sample consisted of whole blood. These receptors were collected from an adult who was a healthcare worker with PCR-confirmed SARS-CoV-2 infection or an uninfected control (not recorded which).

This clonotype was counted many times. The chain joins TRBV5-4 to TRBJ1-6; 8 bases are shared with TRBD1. Germline V gene data show CDR1 as SGHNT and CDR2 as YYREEE (reference sequence). Trimming at V came to 5 bases and at J to 8 bases, leaving 9 bases not matched to a gene. There are 15 residues in the CDR3. The CDR3 DNA follows: TGTGCCAGCAGTAATGTCGGACAGGGCGATTCACCCCTCCACTTT. Residues: CASSNVGQGDSPLHF.

This clonotype was observed many times. The V call is TRBV6-5, the J call TRBJ2-7; TRBD1 matches at 7 bases. The CDR3 is made up of 13 amino acids. V dropped 6 bases and J dropped 2; count of bases not matched to a gene: 4. CDR1 is MNHEY, CDR2 SVGAGI, per germline. CDR3 region: CASSRGQAYEQYF. Written as DNA, the CDR3 is TGTGCCAGCAGCCGAGGACAGGCCTACGAGCAGTACTTC.

There are many counts of this clonotype. V is TRBV20-1 and J is TRBJ2-4; maybe TRBD1 (6 bases). Germline values: CDR1 DFQATT, CDR2 SNEGSKA (reference sequence). Trimming removed 6 bases from V and 4 bases from J, with 13 bases in between. The CDR3 is 13 residues long. For the CDR3, the DNA is TGCAGTGCCAATTTCCAGGGGAAAAACATTCAGTACTTC. Protein product: CSANFQGKNIQYF.

The gene calls are TRBV19 and TRBJ2-5; the match to TRBD2 covers 9 bases. The CDR3 loop spans 16 amino acids. Germline CDR1 LNHDA, CDR2 SQIVND (reference sequence). V shed 9 bases and J 5 bases; nucleotides not matched to a gene: 16. CDR3 sequence reads: CASSKLRSGRGETQYF. The CDR3, as DNA: TGTGCCAGCTCAAAGCTTCGTAGCGGGAGAGGGGAGACCCAGTACTTC.

This clonotype was found many times. The V call is TRBV20-1, the J call TRBJ2-1; D is perhaps TRBD1 or TRBD2 (5 bases each). Germline loops: CDR1 DFQATT, CDR2 SNEGSKA (reference sequence). The CDR3 has 15 residues. Trimming cost V 0 bases and J 8 bases, with 17 bases left between them. DNA of the CDR3: TGCAGTGCTAGAGATCAGGCAGGGTGGGAGTATGAGCAGTTCTTC. Its protein is CSARDQAGWEYEQFF.

This clonotype is deemed medium-sized (0.01 to 0.1%). The chain has TRBV4-3 and TRBJ2-3; 10 bases match TRBD1. The CDR3 loop spans 17 amino acids. The junction had 6 bases not matched to a gene; V was cut back by 1 base and J by 2 bases. Germline loops: CDR1 LGHNA, CDR2 YSLEER. As DNA, the CDR3 is TGCGCCAGCAGCCAAGTAGACAGGGGGCGCGACACAGATACGCAGTATTTT. It codes for CASSQVDRGRDTDTQYF.

In its sample, this clonotype was seen many times. This chain joins TRBV11-2 and TRBJ2-7; D is ambiguous. This CDR3 region has 17 residues. Germline V CDR1 and CDR2: SGHAT, FQNNGV. Trimming removed 3 bases at V and 7 bases at J, with 25 bases between. CDR3 in DNA: TGTGCCAGCAGCTTGCTCTCGGTTCGCGTCCTTCGGGTAGAGCAGTACTTC. Protein sequence: CASSLLSVRVLRVEQYF.

A few counts support this clonotype. V usage is TRBV9 and J usage is TRBJ1-3; 7 bases are shared with TRBD1. This CDR3 spans 17 amino acids. CDR1 and CDR2 from the germline V gene are SGDLS and YYNGEE. The ends lost 3 bases at V and 0 bases at J; junction bases unmatched: 9. The CDR3 here is CASSAFSGGTSGNTIYF. The CDR3 DNA reads as TGTGCCAGCAGCGCATTTTCAGGGGGAACCTCTGGAAACACCATATATTTT.

Many counts were recorded for this clonotype. The chain employs TRBV30 and TRBJ2-6; possibly TRBD2 for D (5 bases). V dropped 2 bases and J dropped 1 base, with 15 bases sitting between them. The germline V gene has CDR1 GTSNPN and CDR2 SVGIG (reference sequence). The CDR3 is made up of 17 amino acids. The CDR3 region has the DNA TGTGCCTGGAGTCGCGGGCGCCTTAAGTCTGGGGCCAACGTCCTGACTTTC. It encodes CAWSRGRLKSGANVLTF.

The chain employs TRBV5-1 and TRBJ2-7; tentatively, D is TRBD2 (5 bases). Trimming shortened V by 4 bases and J by 3 bases, and 5 bases separated the two germline ends. The V gene's germline CDR1 is SGHRS and CDR2 YFSETQ. The CDR3 contains 11 residues. The CDR3 coding sequence is TGCGCCAGCAGCGAGGGCTACGAGCAGTACTTC. The encoded protein is CASSEGYEQYF.

Sample share makes this clonotype medium-sized. V usage is TRBV7-3 and J usage is TRBJ2-1; TRBD1 might be the D (6 bases). This CDR3 region has 15 residues. CDR1 SGHTA and CDR2 FQGTGA come from the germline V gene. The V end lost 5 bases, the J end lost 0 bases, and 11 bases lay between the germline ends. The CDR3: CASSLGTNSYNEQFF. CDR3 DNA: TGTGCCAGCAGCCTCGGGACAAACTCCTACAATGAGCAGTTCTTC.

The rearrangement links TRBV6-5 to TRBJ1-3; no firm D call. This CDR3 has 14 amino acids. Germline V lookup: CDR1 MNHEY, CDR2 SVGAGI. V was cut by 5 bases and J by 0 bases, with 8 bases left in between. CDR3 DNA: TGTGCCAGCAGTCTAATCGGCTCTGGAAACACCATATATTTT. This sequence encodes CASSLIGSGNTIYF.

This clonotype was counted many times. The chain uses TRBV18 and TRBJ1-1; D not certain. CDR1 is KGHSH, CDR2 LQKENI, per germline. This CDR3 region has 15 residues. V dropped 2 bases and J dropped 2 bases, with 12 bases sitting between them. In nucleotides, the CDR3 is TGTGCCAGCTCACCAGGACGGTGGGGTAACACTGAAGCTTTCTTT. Its protein is CASSPGRWGNTEAFF.

This clonotype occurred many times. The CDR3 spells CAIQPGAGTGELFF. CDR3 bases: TGTGCCATCCAGCCGGGCGCGGGGACCGGGGAGCTGTTTTTT. The chain couples TRBV30 to TRBJ2-2, with TRBD2 as a possible D gene (6 bases). Germline V gene sequence: CDR1 GTSNPN, CDR2 SVGIG (reference sequence). The germline V and J ends were trimmed by 8 bases and 5 bases, with 18 bases remaining between them. CDR3 length: 14 residues.

This clonotype was found many times. The chain recombines TRBV2 with TRBJ2-1; 8 nucleotides align to TRBD2. Per germline, CDR1 SNHLY and CDR2 FYNNEI. Losses at the gene ends were 8 bases for V and 5 bases for J; bases not matched to a gene: 11. The CDR3 loop spans 15 amino acids. The CDR3 loop is CASGARLARNNEQFF. CDR3 nucleotides: TGTGCCAGCGGGGCCCGACTAGCGCGAAACAATGAGCAGTTCTTC.

This clonotype showed up many times. This chain joins TRBV4-3 and TRBJ2-7, with TRBD1 matching over 7 bases. The CDR3 runs to 16 residues. V was pared by 2 bases and J by 3 bases, with 10 bases of the junction left unmatched. The V gene's germline CDR1 is LGHNA and CDR2 YSLEER. The CDR3 coding sequence is TGCGCCAGCAGCCAATGGGCCGGGACAGCTTACTACGAGCAGTACTTC. Translation: CASSQWAGTAYYEQYF.

The chain links TRBV9 to TRBJ2-7; tentatively, D is TRBD1 or TRBD2 (5 bases each). The V and J ends lost 0 bases and 7 bases respectively, with 14 bases between them. CDR3 length: 14 residues. Germline CDR1 is SGDLS and CDR2 is YYNGEE. This CDR3 reads CASSVGDRPGEQYF. DNA of the CDR3: TGTGCCAGCAGCGTAGGGGACCGTCCGGGGGAGCAGTACTTC. The full variable domain, in which reference TRBV9 and TRBJ2-7 provide the parts outside the CDR3, is DSGVTQTPKHLITATGQRVTLRCSPRSGDLSVYWYQQSLDQGLQFLIQYYNGEERAKGNILERFSAQQFPDLHSELNLSSLELGDSALYFCASSVGDRPGEQYFGPGTRLTVT.

This clonotype was counted ten times or more. J is TRBJ1-5 and V is TRBV18, with no clear D. CDR3 length equals 12 residues. The V gene lost 5 bases and the J gene lost 8 bases, with 10 bases spanning the gap. CDR1 and CDR2 from the germline V gene are KGHSH and LQKENI. As DNA, the CDR3 is TGTGCCAGCTCAGAGGTCGGCGAGCCCCAGCATTTT. Its protein is CASSEVGEPQHF.

This clonotype was found many times. The gene calls are TRBV5-1 and TRBJ2-1; 11 positions match TRBD2. CDR3 size: 14 residues. V trimming: 7 bases; J trimming: 7 bases; junction bases outside the gene matches: 7. CDR1 SGHRS and CDR2 YFSETQ come from the germline V gene. The CDR3 sequence is CASGETSGKNEQFF. In nucleotides, the CDR3 is TGCGCCAGCGGCGAGACTAGCGGGAAAAATGAGCAGTTCTTC.

Ten or more counts support this clonotype. V gene TRBV29-1 combines with J gene TRBJ2-7; D not certain. V dropped 0 bases and J dropped 4 bases, with 13 bases sitting between them. CDR1 is SQVTM, CDR2 ANQGSEA, per germline. This CDR3 has 14 amino acids. The CDR3 sequence: CSVEDAARGYEQYF. CDR3 DNA sequence: TGCAGCGTTGAAGATGCGGCCAGAGGATACGAGCAGTACTTC.

This clonotype has at least ten counts. V is TRBV7-2 and J is TRBJ1-2; D may be TRBD1 (6 bases). The CDR3 runs to 12 residues. CDR1 and CDR2 from the germline V gene are SGHTA and FQGNSA. V lost 5 bases to trimming and J lost 8 bases, with 12 bases between them. The CDR3 DNA follows: TGTGCCAGCAGCCCCCGGACAGAAGGCTACACCTTC. Encoded protein: CASSPRTEGYTF.

This clonotype has just a few counts. This rearrangement joins TRBV19 to TRBJ1-5; the D gene is possibly TRBD1 (6 bases). V lost 2 bases, J lost 4 bases, and 6 bases lay in between. The CDR3 extends over 13 amino acids. Germline CDR1 LNHDA, CDR2 SQIVND (reference sequence). CDR3 sequence: CASSIRGNQPQHF. The CDR3 nucleotides read TGTGCCAGTAGTATAAGGGGGAATCAGCCCCAGCATTTT.

This clonotype was counted at least ten times. J is TRBJ2-7 and V is TRBV6-1; 8 bases line up with TRBD2. There are 13 residues in the CDR3. V lost 6 bases and J lost 2; bases outside the gene matches: 3. Germline loops: CDR1 MNHNS, CDR2 SASEGT. The CDR3 loop reads CASSASGPYEQYF. The CDR3 nucleotides are TGTGCCAGCAGCGCTAGCGGGCCCTACGAGCAGTACTTC.